The rows below give T cell receptor beta chains drawn from one sample of a study of OX40 agonist ivuxolimab in advanced cancers. Assay: immunoSEQ multiplex PCR; the TCRdb copy retains only in-frame clones and omits some. The table shows over 65,000 clones, with 84% occurring only once. The sequencing here drew on CD4+ or CD8+ T cells sorted from blood, taken in a trial of the OX40 agonist ivuxolimab. All receptors derive from an adult with an advanced solid tumor such as melanoma, head and neck, liver or kidney cancer. Each CDR3 is given with its conserved first and last residue. The D gene is left open where the match is weak. Part of the rows lack a size; the others show once, few, many or a class for expanded clones.

clone size	D gene	J gene	V gene	CDR3 DNA	CDR3 protein
NA	NA	TRBJ2-5	TRBV30	TGTGCCTGGAGGGGGACCGTACAAGAGACCCAGTACTTC	CAWRGTVQETQYF
NA	NA	TRBJ2-7	TRBV5-6	TGTGCCAGCAGCTTCGACAGCCCCTACGAGCAGTACTTC	CASSFDSPYEQYF
NA	NA	TRBJ2-3	TRBV7-3	TGTGCCAGCAGCTTGGGGGGAGTGAGAGATACGCAGTATTTT	CASSLGGVRDTQYF
NA	NA	TRBJ2-1	TRBV5-1	TGCGCCAGCAGCTGGGGAGACCATGAGCAGTTCTTC	CASSWGDHEQFF
NA	TRBD1	TRBJ2-5	TRBV7-2	TGTGCCAGCAGCTTACACAGGGGGTTGGGAGAGACCCAGTACTTC	CASSLHRGLGETQYF
NA	NA	TRBJ1-1	TRBV10-3	TGTGCCATCAGTGAATCATTGGGGGCTCAGGCTGAAGCTTTCTTT	CAISESLGAQAEAFF
NA	TRBD1	TRBJ1-2	TRBV29-1	TGCAGCGCCGCCCAGGGGGACTATGGCTACACCTTC	CSAAQGDYGYTF
few	TRBD2	TRBJ2-3	TRBV7-9	TGTGCCAGCAGCTCCGGGGGGGATACGCAGTATTTT	CASSSGGDTQYF
NA	NA	TRBJ1-2	TRBV9	TGTGCCAGCAGCGTACAGCCAGGGAACTATGGCTACACCTTC	CASSVQPGNYGYTF
NA	NA	TRBJ2-3	TRBV5-5	TGTGCCAGCAGTCCTCCGGGATCGAGAAGTACAGATACGCAGTATTTT	CASSPPGSRSTDTQYF
NA	NA	TRBJ2-3	TRBV18	TGTGCCAGCTCACCACTTACCCGAGGCACAGATACGCAGTATTTT	CASSPLTRGTDTQYF